These 15 T cell receptor beta chains originate from one sample sequenced in a study of graft-versus-host responses after intestinal transplantation. These receptors' targets are unknown. Some clones are missing from TCRdb's copy, which holds only in-frame ones; the method was immunoSEQ multiplex PCR. The sample includes around 100,000 clones, roughly 93% of them seen just once. Sequenced here: unstimulated CD8+ T cells sorted from spleen or lymph node cells, sampled before intestinal transplant. The receptors stem from a human donor who received an intestinal transplant.

This rearrangement joins TRBV27 to TRBJ2-7; D unresolved. V was cut by 2 bases and J by 0 bases, with 8 bases left in between. CDR3 length: 14 amino acids. CDR1 is MNHEY and CDR2 is SMNVEV in the germline V gene (reference sequence). CDR3 nucleotide sequence: TGTGCCAGCAGTTTAACTCAGACCTCCTACGAGCAGTACTTC. Protein product: CASSLTQTSYEQYF.

This clone showed up just a few times. The same CDR3 can be traced to other DNA sequences in this sample. This chain joins TRBV30 and TRBJ2-3; D is unclear. V was cut by 2 bases and J by 2 bases, with 8 bases left in between. This CDR3 spans 13 amino acids. CDR1 is GTSNPN and CDR2 is SVGIG in the germline V gene (reference sequence). The CDR3 spells CAWSIGVTDTQYF. The CDR3 region has the DNA TGTGCCTGGAGTATCGGTGTCACAGATACGCAGTATTTT. Supplemented by reference TRBV30 and TRBJ2-3, the full variable domain reads SQTIHQWPATLVQPVGSPLSLECTVEGTSNPNLYWYRQAAGRGLQLLFYSVGIGQISSEVPQNLSASRPQDRQFILSSKKLLLSDSGFYLCAWSIGVTDTQYFGPGTRLTVL.

The rearrangement joins TRBV10-3 to TRBJ1-2; no definite D call. CDR3 length: 12 residues. Per the germline V gene, CDR1 is ENHRY and CDR2 is SYGVKD. Trimming removed 5 bases at V and 4 bases at J, with 8 bases between. CDR3 amino acids: CAISPNLYGYTF. The CDR3 bases are TGTGCCATCAGTCCCAACCTCTATGGCTACACCTTC.

The chain is built from TRBV7-6 and TRBJ2-1; 8 bases map to TRBD2. The V segment lost 1 base and the J segment 7 bases; nucleotides outside the gene matches: 9. CDR1 and CDR2 (germline): SGHVS, FNYEAQ. The CDR3 is 16 residues long. CDR3 in amino acids: CASSLGRGRGVNEQFF. CDR3 nucleotide sequence: TGTGCCAGCAGCTTAGGACGGGGGCGGGGGGTTAATGAGCAGTTCTTC.

The V call is TRBV5-1, the J call TRBJ2-1; TRBD2 aligns across 8 bases. This CDR3 has 14 residues. V trimming: 0 bases; J trimming: 6 bases; junction bases outside the gene matches: 2. Germline V gene lookup returns CDR1 SGHRS and CDR2 YFSETQ. Written as DNA, the CDR3 is TGCGCCAGCAGCTTGGTCGGGGGGGGCAATGAGCAGTTCTTC. This gives the protein CASSLVGGGNEQFF.

The chain couples TRBV19 to TRBJ1-1; the D gene is possibly TRBD1 (5 bases). V was clipped by 10 bases and J by 0 bases, with 15 bases between them. The CDR3 has 14 amino acids. The germline gives CDR1 LNHDA, CDR2 SQIVND (reference sequence). CDR3 residues: CATTTWGMNTEAFF. The CDR3 region has the DNA TGTGCCACAACGACGTGGGGGATGAACACTGAAGCTTTCTTT.

V and J are TRBV30 and TRBJ2-7; a weak D match, TRBD2 (7 bases). Deletions cut 4 bases from V and 7 bases from J, with 20 bases between. This CDR3 comprises 14 residues. Germline CDR1 is GTSNPN and CDR2 is SVGIG (reference sequence). The CDR3 region is CAWTVGAGAGEQYF. In nucleotides, the CDR3 is TGTGCCTGGACCGTCGGGGCGGGGGCTGGTGAGCAGTACTTC.

This clone showed up just a few times. The rearrangement joins TRBV19 to TRBJ2-7; no firm D call. The germline V gene has CDR1 LNHDA and CDR2 SQIVND (reference sequence). This CDR3 has 12 amino acids. Trimming shortened V by 5 bases and J by 4 bases, and 9 bases separated the two germline ends. DNA for the CDR3: TGTGCCAGTAGTCCTTCTGGTTACGAGCAGTACTTC. It translates to CASSPSGYEQYF.

V usage is TRBV28 and J usage is TRBJ1-2; no firm D call. The CDR3 loop spans 16 amino acids. V gave up 5 bases and J gave up 1 base, with 17 bases separating them. Germline CDR1 MDHEN, CDR2 SYDVKM. CDR3 residues: CASSPNYVVRNYGYTF. Written as DNA, the CDR3 is TGTGCCAGCAGTCCCAATTACGTGGTCCGTAACTATGGCTACACCTTC.

This chain uses TRBV6-1 with TRBJ2-7, with D tentatively TRBD1 or TRBD2 (5 bases each). With 2 bases removed from V and 4 bases from J, the gap between germline ends came to 15 bases. The length of the CDR3 is 15 residues. Germline assignment: CDR1 MNHNS and CDR2 SASEGT. CDR3 coding DNA: TGTGCCAGCAGTGAATGGGAGTCAGGGCGGTACGAGCAGTACTTC. The encoded protein is CASSEWESGRYEQYF.

This chain uses TRBV7-9 with TRBJ2-7, with TRBD1 identical over 10 bases. The CDR3 spans 14 residues. Germline V lookup: CDR1 SEHNR, CDR2 FQNEAQ (reference sequence). V lost 4 bases, J lost 5 bases, and 5 bases stayed unmatched. The CDR3 DNA is TGTGCCAGCAGCTCCGCCGGGACAGGGGACGAGCAGTACTTC. Amino acids: CASSSAGTGDEQYF.

The chain joins TRBV11-2 to TRBJ2-5; D is undetermined. CDR1 and CDR2 from the germline V gene are SGHAT and FQNNGV. This CDR3 contains 16 residues. The V gene lost 5 bases and the J gene lost 2 bases, with 18 bases spanning the gap. The CDR3 sequence is CASSQGRVAPQETQYF. The CDR3 bases are TGTGCCAGCAGCCAAGGTCGGGTAGCCCCTCAAGAGACCCAGTACTTC.

The J gene is TRBJ2-7, the V gene TRBV19; 8 bases agree with TRBD1. This CDR3 is 15 amino acids long. Germline CDR1 LNHDA, CDR2 SQIVND (reference sequence). The trim removed 5 bases at V and 1 base at J, leaving 7 bases unmatched. CDR3 sequence (DNA): TGTGCCAGTAGTCACGGACAGGGAATGTCCTACGAGCAGTACTTC. Translated: CASSHGQGMSYEQYF.

In its sample, this clone was seen once. V and J are TRBV10-3 and TRBJ2-5; D gene uncertain. The V and J ends lost 5 bases and 5 bases respectively, with 12 bases between them. Germline assignment: CDR1 ENHRY and CDR2 SYGVKD. The CDR3 has 13 residues. This CDR3 is CAISRTRWETQYF. CDR3 sequence (DNA): TGTGCCATCAGTCGGACCCGGTGGGAGACCCAGTACTTC.

This clone has only one observation. This rearrangement joins TRBV27 to TRBJ1-6; TRBD1 might be the D (5 bases). From germline, CDR1 is MNHEY and CDR2 SMNVEV (reference sequence). CDR3 length: 16 residues. The V gene lost 6 bases and the J gene lost 5 bases, with 17 bases spanning the gap. The CDR3 here is CASRALGDPNNSPLHF. CDR3 DNA: TGTGCCAGCAGAGCGCTGGGGGACCCCAATAATTCACCCCTCCACTTT.